These T cell receptor beta chains were read from a single sample in a study of blood T cell repertoires in COVID-19. This table comes from immunoSEQ multiplex PCR, and its TCRdb copy is limited to in-frame clones, with some not included. The data contain 300,000 to 450,000 clones, 81% of them singletons. Sequenced: peripheral blood. The receptors here all came from a human donor with acute or convalescent COVID-19. The donor label of this sample is uncertain. CDR3s include the opening cysteine and the closing phenylalanine or tryptophan. A D gene is named only where the DNA matches it firmly. Clone size is not always given. Where it is, it says once, few, many or a class for expanded clones.

cdr3_aa cdr3_nt d_call v_call cdr3_length j_call clone_size
CASKLIETGNTIYF TGTGCCAGCAAACTAATAGAGACTGGAAACACCATATATTTT . TRBV2 14 TRBJ1-3 .
CASSQDLGRRSSYEQYF TGCGCCAGCAGCCAAGATCTTGGCAGAAGGAGCTCCTACGAGCAGTACTTC . TRBV4-1 17 TRBJ2-7 once
CASSLAAGFGTEAFF TGCGCCAGCAGCTTGGCGGCAGGGTTCGGCACTGAAGCTTTCTTT . TRBV5-1 15 TRBJ1-1 .
CASSSRRPGGGLEQPQHF TGTGCCAGTAGTTCCCGAAGGCCCGGGGGGGGGCTGGAACAGCCCCAGCATTTT . TRBV19 18 TRBJ1-5 .
CASSLDGGYNEQFF TGTGCCAGCAGCTTAGATGGGGGGTACAATGAGCAGTTCTTC . TRBV11-3 14 TRBJ2-1 .
CASRTGHNSPLHF TGTGCCAGCCGGACAGGGCATAATTCACCCCTCCACTTT TRBD1 TRBV6-5 13 TRBJ1-6 .
CASSMLRTRNTDTQYF TGTGCCAGCAGCATGCTACGGACTAGAAACACAGATACGCAGTATTTT TRBD2 TRBV2 16 TRBJ2-3 .
CASSPGTGGGRDNQPQHF TGCGCCAGCAGCCCCGGGACAGGGGGAGGTCGTGACAATCAGCCCCAGCATTTT TRBD1 TRBV5-1 18 TRBJ1-5 .
CSVVVAATDTQYF TGCAGCGTTGTGGTAGCGGCCACAGATACGCAGTATTTT . TRBV29-1 13 TRBJ2-3 once
CASSRNRVGEQYF TGTGCCAGCAGCCGAAACAGGGTCGGCGAGCAGTACTTC . TRBV3-1/TRBV3-2 13 TRBJ2-7 once
CASSLYSGANNEQFF TGCGCCAGCAGCTTATATAGCGGGGCCAACAATGAGCAGTTCTTC TRBD2 TRBV5-1 15 TRBJ2-1 .
CATSDSMIRNEQFF TGTGCCACCAGTGATTCCATGATACGGAATGAGCAGTTCTTC . TRBV24-1 14 TRBJ2-1 .
CAWRTGALMFF TGTGCCTGGCGGACAGGGGCCCTTATGTTCTTC TRBD1 TRBV30 11 TRBJ2-1 few
CASSGVGTSVTPEQFF TGTGCCAGCAGTGGAGTGGGGACTAGCGTGACTCCTGAGCAGTTCTTC TRBD2 TRBV2 16 TRBJ2-1 .
CASSEGGVAFF TGTGCCAGCAGCGAAGGGGGAGTAGCTTTCTTT . TRBV7-9 11 TRBJ1-1 .
CASSHGGTAYNEQFF TGTGCCAGCAGCCATGGCGGGACAGCATACAATGAGCAGTTCTTC . TRBV3-1/TRBV3-2 15 TRBJ2-1 .
CASSHRTGGTGELFF TGTGCCAGCAGCCACCGGACAGGAGGGACCGGGGAGCTGTTTTTT . TRBV7-2 15 TRBJ2-2 once
CASSLGLAVYNEQFF TGTGCCAGCAGCTTGGGTCTAGCAGTATACAATGAGCAGTTCTTC . TRBV5-6 15 TRBJ2-1 .
CASSLPGANQPQHF TGTGCCAGCAGCTTGCCAGGGGCGAATCAGCCCCAGCATTTT . TRBV5-6 14 TRBJ1-5 .
CASSLGTANEKLFF TGTGCCAGCAGCTTGGGGACAGCTAATGAAAAACTGTTTTTT . TRBV5-4 14 TRBJ1-4 .
CAIRASHLQVTTEAFF TGTGCCATCAGAGCCAGCCATTTACAGGTTACAACTGAAGCTTTCTTT . TRBV10-3 16 TRBJ1-1 .
CASSFTGPYGYTF TGTGCCAGCAGTTTCACAGGGCCCTATGGCTACACCTTC . TRBV7-9 13 TRBJ1-2 few
CASRSTGHSYEQYF TGTGCCAGCAGGTCTACAGGGCACTCCTACGAGCAGTACTTC . TRBV6-5 14 TRBJ2-7 .
CASRSSEITDTQYF TGTGCCAGCAGATCCTCGGAGATCACAGATACGCAGTATTTT . TRBV28 14 TRBJ2-3 .
CASSLEVRTEAFF TGTGCCAGCAGTCTCGAGGTCAGAACTGAAGCTTTCTTT . TRBV6-4 13 TRBJ1-1 once
CASAAGQGGQPQHF TGCGCCAGCGCCGCAGGACAGGGGGGTCAGCCCCAGCATTTT TRBD1 TRBV5-1 14 TRBJ1-5 few
CASRTGDDGTAIAYGYTF TGTGCCAGCCGTACAGGAGACGATGGGACAGCCATCGCATATGGCTACACCTTC TRBD1 TRBV2 18 TRBJ1-2 .
CASSEGLAGGSTDTQYF TGTGCCAGCAGTGAAGGACTAGCGGGGGGTAGCACAGATACGCAGTATTTT TRBD2 TRBV6-1 17 TRBJ2-3 .
CASSRQVANYGYTF TGTGCCAGTAGTCGGCAGGTAGCTAACTATGGCTACACCTTC . TRBV19 14 TRBJ1-2 once
CATSNSRGLNTEAFF TGTGCCACCAGCAATTCCAGGGGACTGAACACTGAAGCTTTCTTT . TRBV15 15 TRBJ1-1 .
CASSAGTVETQYF TGTGCCAGCAGCGCCGGGACAGTAGAGACCCAGTACTTC TRBD1 TRBV5-5 13 TRBJ2-5 .
CASSLTSGITDTQYF TGTGCCAGCAGTTTGACTAGCGGGATTACAGATACGCAGTATTTT TRBD2 TRBV27 15 TRBJ2-3 .
CATSDPTSGSENEQFF TGTGCCACCAGTGATCCGACTAGCGGGAGTGAAAATGAGCAGTTCTTC TRBD2 TRBV24-1 16 TRBJ2-1 .
CASSFWDSHGYTF TGTGCCAGCAGCTTCTGGGACTCTCATGGCTACACCTTC . TRBV7-9 13 TRBJ1-2 .
CASSLTGARTGQGYGYTF TGTGCCAGCAGTTTAACGGGGGCCCGGACAGGGCAGGGCTATGGCTACACCTTC TRBD1 TRBV27 18 TRBJ1-2 .
CSVEGQGQETQYF TGCAGCGTTGAAGGACAGGGGCAAGAGACCCAGTACTTC TRBD1 TRBV29-1 13 TRBJ2-5 .
CASRTSGGSYEQYF TGTGCCAGCAGAACTAGCGGGGGGTCCTACGAGCAGTACTTC TRBD2 TRBV27 14 TRBJ2-7 .
CASTSQIKNIQYF TGCGCCAGCACTTCACAGATCAAAAACATTCAGTACTTC . TRBV23-1 13 TRBJ2-4 .
CASSPFTGPTNQPQHF TGTGCCAGCTCGCCTTTTACAGGGCCTACCAATCAGCCCCAGCATTTT . TRBV18 16 TRBJ1-5 .
CASVTTGSGNTIYF TGTGCCAGCGTAACGACCGGGTCTGGAAACACCATATATTTT . TRBV18 14 TRBJ1-3 .
CAITMGSSGNTIYF TGTGCCATCACGATGGGGAGCTCTGGAAACACCATATATTTT . TRBV10-3 14 TRBJ1-3 .
CASSLLGQGNSGNTIYF TGTGCCAGCTCCCTCCTCGGACAGGGTAACTCTGGAAACACCATATATTTT TRBD1 TRBV18 17 TRBJ1-3 .
CASSRVTGIEGYTF TGTGCCAGCAGCCGCGTGACAGGGATAGAGGGCTACACCTTC TRBD1 TRBV3-1/TRBV3-2 14 TRBJ1-2 once
CASSLGQLLAKNIQYF TGTGCCAGCAGCTTGGGACAGCTACTAGCCAAAAACATTCAGTACTTC . TRBV5-8 16 TRBJ2-4 .
CAWSATWPYQETQYF TGTGCCTGGAGTGCAACCTGGCCTTACCAAGAGACCCAGTACTTC . TRBV30 15 TRBJ2-5 .
CASSTSGTAYTEAFF TGTGCCAGTAGTACGTCCGGGACAGCTTACACTGAAGCTTTCTTT TRBD1 TRBV19 15 TRBJ1-1 .
CASSKGVPLNNQPQHF TGTGCCAGCAGCAAGGGGGTCCCTCTTAACAATCAGCCCCAGCATTTT . TRBV5-8 16 TRBJ1-5 .
CAYGQFNEQFF TGTGCATACGGACAGTTCAATGAGCAGTTCTTC . TRBV30 11 TRBJ2-1 .
CASSHRGGDGYTF TGTGCCAGCAGCCACAGGGGGGGAGACGGCTACACCTTC TRBD1 TRBV6-5 13 TRBJ1-2 .
CATSFDRDNNEQFF TGTGCCACCAGCTTCGACCGGGACAATAATGAGCAGTTCTTC . TRBV15 14 TRBJ2-1 .
CASSSLGTANQPQHF TGTGCCAGCAGTTCGCTCGGGACAGCCAATCAGCCCCAGCATTTT TRBD1 TRBV28 15 TRBJ1-5 few
CASSQDSARREAFF TGCGCCAGCAGCCAAGATAGCGCACGGCGTGAAGCTTTCTTT . TRBV4-1 14 TRBJ1-1 once
CASSYGQLYEQYF TGTGCCAGCAGTTACGGGCAGCTGTACGAGCAGTACTTC . TRBV6-5 13 TRBJ2-7 .
CASSLGLGGYQETQYF TGTGCCAGCAGCTTAGGACTTGGGGGGTACCAAGAGACCCAGTACTTC . TRBV7-6 16 TRBJ2-5 .
CASSVAHYGYTF TGTGCCAGCAGCGTAGCTCACTATGGCTACACCTTC . TRBV9 12 TRBJ1-2 few